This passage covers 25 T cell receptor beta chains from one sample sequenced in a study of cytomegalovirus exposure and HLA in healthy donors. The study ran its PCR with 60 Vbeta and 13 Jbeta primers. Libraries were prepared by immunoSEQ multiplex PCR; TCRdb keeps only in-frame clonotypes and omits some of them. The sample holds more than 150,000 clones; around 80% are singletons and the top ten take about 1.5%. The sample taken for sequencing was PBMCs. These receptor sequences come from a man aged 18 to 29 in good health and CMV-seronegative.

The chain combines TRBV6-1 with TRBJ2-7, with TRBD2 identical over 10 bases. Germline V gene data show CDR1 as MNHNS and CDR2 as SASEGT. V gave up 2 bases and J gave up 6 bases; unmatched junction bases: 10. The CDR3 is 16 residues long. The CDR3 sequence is CASSEFLSGGAPEQYF. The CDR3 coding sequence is TGTGCCAGCAGTGAATTCCTAAGCGGGGGGGCGCCCGAGCAGTACTTC.

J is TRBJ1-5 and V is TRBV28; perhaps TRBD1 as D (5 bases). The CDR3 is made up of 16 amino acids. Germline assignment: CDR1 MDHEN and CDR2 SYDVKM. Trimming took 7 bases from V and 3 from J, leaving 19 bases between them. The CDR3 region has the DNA TGTGCCAGCACCCCCTTGATGGGGCGCGTCAATCAGCCCCAGCATTTT. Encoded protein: CASTPLMGRVNQPQHF.

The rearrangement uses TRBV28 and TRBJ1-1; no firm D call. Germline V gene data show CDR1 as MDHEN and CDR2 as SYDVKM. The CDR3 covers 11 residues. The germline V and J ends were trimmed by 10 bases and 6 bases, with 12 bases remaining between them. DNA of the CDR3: TGTGCCACCCGGGGAGTCGCTGAAGCTTTCTTT. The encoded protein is CATRGVAEAFF. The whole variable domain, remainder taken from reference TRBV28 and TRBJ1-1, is DVKVTQSSRYLVKRTGEKVFLECVQDMDHENMFWYRQDPGLGLRLIYFSYDVKMKEKGDIPEGYSVSREKKERFSLILESASTNQTSMYLCATRGVAEAFFGQGTRLTVV.

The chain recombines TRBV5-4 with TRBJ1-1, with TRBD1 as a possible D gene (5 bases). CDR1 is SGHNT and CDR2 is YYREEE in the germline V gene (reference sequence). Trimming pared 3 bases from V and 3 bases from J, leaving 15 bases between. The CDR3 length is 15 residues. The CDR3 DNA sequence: TGTGCCAGCAGCTACCACGGGAGGGGCGACACTGAAGCTTTCTTT. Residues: CASSYHGRGDTEAFF.

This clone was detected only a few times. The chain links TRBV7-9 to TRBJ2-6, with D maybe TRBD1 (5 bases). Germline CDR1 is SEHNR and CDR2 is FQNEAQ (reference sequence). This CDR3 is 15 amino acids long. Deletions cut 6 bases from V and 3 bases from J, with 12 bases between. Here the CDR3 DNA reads TGTGCCAGCAGGATTCAGGGAATTGGGGCCAACGTCCTGACTTTC. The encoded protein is CASRIQGIGANVLTF.

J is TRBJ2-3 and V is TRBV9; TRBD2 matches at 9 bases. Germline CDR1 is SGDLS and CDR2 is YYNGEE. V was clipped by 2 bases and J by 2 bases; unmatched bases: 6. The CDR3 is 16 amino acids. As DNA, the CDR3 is TGTGCCAGCAGCGTGGCTAGCGGGGTAATCACAGATACGCAGTATTTT. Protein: CASSVASGVITDTQYF.

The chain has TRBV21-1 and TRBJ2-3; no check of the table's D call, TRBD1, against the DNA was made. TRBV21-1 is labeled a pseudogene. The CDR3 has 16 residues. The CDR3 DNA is TGTGCCAGCAGCAAAGCCCTGGACAGGGGGACAGATACGCAGTATTTT. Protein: CASSKALDRGTDTQYF.

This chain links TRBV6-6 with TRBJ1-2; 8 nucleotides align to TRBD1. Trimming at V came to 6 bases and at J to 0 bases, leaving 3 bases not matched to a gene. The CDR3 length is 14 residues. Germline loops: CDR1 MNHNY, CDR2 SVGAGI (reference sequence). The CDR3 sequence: CASSRGQANYGYTF. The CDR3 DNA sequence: TGTGCCAGCAGCAGGGGGCAAGCTAACTATGGCTACACCTTC.

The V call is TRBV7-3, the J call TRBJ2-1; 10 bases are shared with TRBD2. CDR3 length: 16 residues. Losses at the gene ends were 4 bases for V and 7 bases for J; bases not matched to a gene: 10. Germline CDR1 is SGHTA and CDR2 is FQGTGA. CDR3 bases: TGTGCCAGCAGCTACAGAGCGGGGGGGCCGAGGAATGAGCAGTTCTTC. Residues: CASSYRAGGPRNEQFF.

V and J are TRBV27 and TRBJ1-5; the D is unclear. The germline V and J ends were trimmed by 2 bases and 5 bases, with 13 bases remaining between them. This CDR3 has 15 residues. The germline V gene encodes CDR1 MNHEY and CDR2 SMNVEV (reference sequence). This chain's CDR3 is CASSLRGEVYQPQHF. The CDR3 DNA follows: TGTGCCAGCAGTTTACGGGGAGAAGTTTATCAGCCCCAGCATTTT.

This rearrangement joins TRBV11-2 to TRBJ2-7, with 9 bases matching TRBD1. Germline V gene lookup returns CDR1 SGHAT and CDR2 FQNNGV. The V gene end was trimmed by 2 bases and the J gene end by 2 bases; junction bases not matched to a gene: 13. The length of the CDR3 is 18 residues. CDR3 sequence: CASSLRRLPGQGTYEQYF. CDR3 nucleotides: TGTGCCAGCAGCTTAAGAAGGCTTCCTGGACAGGGGACCTACGAGCAGTACTTC.

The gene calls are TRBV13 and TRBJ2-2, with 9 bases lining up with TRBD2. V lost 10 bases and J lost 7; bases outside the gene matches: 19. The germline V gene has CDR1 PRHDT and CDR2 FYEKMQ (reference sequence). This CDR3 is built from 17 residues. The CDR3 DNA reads TGTGCCAACACCGTAAAAGGGATAGCGGGAGAAGTCGGGGAGCTGTTTTTT. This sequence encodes CANTVKGIAGEVGELFF.

CDR3 amino acids: CASSPWGGEGEKLFF. In nucleotides, the CDR3 is TGTGCCAGCAGCCCCTGGGGGGGGGAAGGTGAAAAACTGTTTTTT. This rearrangement joins TRBV9 to TRBJ1-4; possibly TRBD1 for D (5 bases). Germline CDR1 SGDLS, CDR2 YYNGEE. Between the trimmed V and J ends, which lost 4 bases and 7 bases, there was a span of 17 bases. CDR3 length: 15 residues.

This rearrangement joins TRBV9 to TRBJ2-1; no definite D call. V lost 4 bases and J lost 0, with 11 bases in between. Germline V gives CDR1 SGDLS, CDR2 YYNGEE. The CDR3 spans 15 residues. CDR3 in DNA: TGTGCCAGCAGCCCAGAGAGGCGCTCCTACAATGAGCAGTTCTTC. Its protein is CASSPERRSYNEQFF.

DNA for the CDR3: TGTGCCAGCAAACAGGGAGCCCCTGGCACCGGGGAGCTGTTTTTT. It codes for CASKQGAPGTGELFF. The rearrangement links TRBV27 to TRBJ2-2; D might be TRBD1 (6 bases). Trimming removed 7 bases from V and 4 bases from J, with 16 bases in between. Germline CDR1 MNHEY, CDR2 SMNVEV (reference sequence). CDR3 size: 15 residues.

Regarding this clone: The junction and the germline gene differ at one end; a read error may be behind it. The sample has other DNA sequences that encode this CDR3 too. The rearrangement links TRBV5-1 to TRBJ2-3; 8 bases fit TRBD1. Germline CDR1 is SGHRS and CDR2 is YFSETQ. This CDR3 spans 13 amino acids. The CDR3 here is CASSWTGPDTQYF. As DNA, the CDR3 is TGTGCCAGCAGCTGGACAGGGCCAGATACGCAGTATTTT.

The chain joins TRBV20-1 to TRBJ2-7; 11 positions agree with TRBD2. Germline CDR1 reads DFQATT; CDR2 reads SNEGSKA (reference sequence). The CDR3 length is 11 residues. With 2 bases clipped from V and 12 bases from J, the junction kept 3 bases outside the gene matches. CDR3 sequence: CSARLAGGLYF. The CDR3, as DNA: TGCAGTGCTAGACTAGCGGGAGGACTGTACTTC.

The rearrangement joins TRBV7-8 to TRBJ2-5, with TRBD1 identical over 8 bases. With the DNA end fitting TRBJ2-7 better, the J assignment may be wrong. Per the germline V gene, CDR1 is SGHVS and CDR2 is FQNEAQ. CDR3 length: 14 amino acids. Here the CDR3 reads CASTPVRTGTEQYF. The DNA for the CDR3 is TGTGCCAGCACCCCAGTCAGGACAGGGACCGAGCAGTACTTC.

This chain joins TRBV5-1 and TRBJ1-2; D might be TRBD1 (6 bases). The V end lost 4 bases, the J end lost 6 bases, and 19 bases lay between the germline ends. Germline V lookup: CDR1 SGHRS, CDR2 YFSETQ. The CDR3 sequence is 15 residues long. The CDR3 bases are TGCGCCAGCAGCACGGCGGACAGTGTGAGGGATGGCTACACCTTC. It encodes CASSTADSVRDGYTF.

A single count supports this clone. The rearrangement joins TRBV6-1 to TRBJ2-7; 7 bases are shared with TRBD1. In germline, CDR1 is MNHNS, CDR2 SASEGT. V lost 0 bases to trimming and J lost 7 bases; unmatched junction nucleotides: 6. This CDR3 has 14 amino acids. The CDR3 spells CASSEAGGRGEQYF. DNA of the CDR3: TGTGCCAGCAGTGAAGCAGGGGGCCGGGGTGAGCAGTACTTC.

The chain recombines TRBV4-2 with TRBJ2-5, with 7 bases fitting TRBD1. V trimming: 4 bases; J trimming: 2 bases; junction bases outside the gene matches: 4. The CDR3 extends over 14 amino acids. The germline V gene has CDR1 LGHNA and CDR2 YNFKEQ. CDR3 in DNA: TGTGCCAGCAGCCGGGACAGTACGCAAGAGACCCAGTACTTC. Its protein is CASSRDSTQETQYF.

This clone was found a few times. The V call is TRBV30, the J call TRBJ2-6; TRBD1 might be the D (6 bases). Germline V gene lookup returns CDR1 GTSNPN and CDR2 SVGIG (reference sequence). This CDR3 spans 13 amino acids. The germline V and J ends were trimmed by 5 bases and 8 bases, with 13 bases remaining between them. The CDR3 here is CAWGLQGPNVLTF. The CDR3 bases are TGTGCCTGGGGGTTACAGGGCCCCAACGTCCTGACTTTC. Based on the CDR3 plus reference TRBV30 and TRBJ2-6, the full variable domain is SQTIHQWPATLVQPVGSPLSLECTVEGTSNPNLYWYRQAAGRGLQLLFYSVGIGQISSEVPQNLSASRPQDRQFILSSKKLLLSDSGFYLCAWGLQGPNVLTFGAGSRLTVL.

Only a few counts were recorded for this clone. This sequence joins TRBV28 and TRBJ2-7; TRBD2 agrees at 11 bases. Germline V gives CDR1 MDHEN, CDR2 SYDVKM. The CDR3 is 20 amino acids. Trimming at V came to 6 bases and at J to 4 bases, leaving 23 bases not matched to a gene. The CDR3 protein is CASSAGGDLLAGVKRYEQYF. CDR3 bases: TGTGCCAGCAGCGCCGGGGGGGACCTACTAGCGGGAGTTAAGCGGTACGAGCAGTACTTC.

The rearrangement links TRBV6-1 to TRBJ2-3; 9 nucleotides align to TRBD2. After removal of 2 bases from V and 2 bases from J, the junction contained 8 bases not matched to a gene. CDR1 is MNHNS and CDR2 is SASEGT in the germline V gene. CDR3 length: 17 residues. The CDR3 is CASSESLAGPYTDTQYF. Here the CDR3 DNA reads TGTGCCAGCAGTGAATCCCTAGCGGGGCCCTACACAGATACGCAGTATTTT.

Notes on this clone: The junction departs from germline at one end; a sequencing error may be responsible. DNA for the CDR3: TGTTCCAGCAGCTTATCTGAGACAACTAATGAAAAACTGTTTTTT. Its translation: CSSSLSETTNEKLFF. V and J are TRBV7-9 and TRBJ1-4; D gene uncertain. Per germline, CDR1 SEHNR and CDR2 FQNEAQ (reference sequence). The length of the CDR3 is 15 residues.